This T cell receptor beta chain came from a study of CD4 T cells in relation to SARS-CoV-2 and coronaviruses. Across the whole study: Shared crossreactive spike epitopes were mapped to their HLA restriction.

Sequencing was performed with immunoSEQ multiplex PCR; in TCRdb, only in-frame clones are kept and a portion is missing. Of about 68,000 clones listed, 93% were seen once; the top ten hold approximately 0.21%. The unexposed donors gave CD4+ T cells in 2011-2018, prior to COVID-19. The germline V gene encodes CDR1 LGHDT and CDR2 YNNKEL (reference sequence). The V segment lost 3 bases and the J segment 3 bases; nucleotides outside the gene matches: 5. The CDR3 extends over 15 amino acids. The V and J genes are TRBV3-1 (or the pseudogene TRBV3-2) and TRBJ2-1; 7 positions agree with TRBD1. This receptor was identified in a human donor in good health. Sequenced input: naive CD4+ T cells from PBMCs. Stated subset: naive CD4+ T cells isolated by negative enrichment. CDR3 in amino acids: CASSQQTGNYNEQFF. The CDR3 region has the DNA TGTGCCAGCAGCCAGCAGACAGGGAACTACAATGAGCAGTTCTTC.